The present T cell receptor (beta chain) was sequenced within a study of CXCR3-negative and CXCR3-positive naive CD8 T cells. Whole-study results and caveats: CXCR3-positive naive cells had more hydrophobic TRB CDR3s than CXCR3-negative naive cells. Across naive subsets, surface CD5 expression was comparable, and TCR strength was inferred from properties of the TRB CDR3.

UMI-tagged TRB cDNA libraries were built via 5' RACE. From its re-call of the 5' RACE reads, TCRdb lists each CDR3 protein once, without DNA. Its table lists approximately 26,000 distinct CDR3 sequences. Germline CDR1 reads SGHRS; CDR2 reads YFSETQ. This CDR3 is 16 amino acids long. In regard to this clonotype: The antigen is undetermined.

The chain recombines TRBV5-1 with TRBJ2-4. The sample comprised naive CXCR3- CD8+ T cells from blood. Regarding subset: CD45RO-CCR7+CD27+CD95- naive CD8+ T cells lacking CXCR3 (TNR3-). This TCR came from a human donor in good health. Some clones in this sample may be carry-over from other donors' samples. CDR3 in amino acids: CASSLLTILAKNIQYF.